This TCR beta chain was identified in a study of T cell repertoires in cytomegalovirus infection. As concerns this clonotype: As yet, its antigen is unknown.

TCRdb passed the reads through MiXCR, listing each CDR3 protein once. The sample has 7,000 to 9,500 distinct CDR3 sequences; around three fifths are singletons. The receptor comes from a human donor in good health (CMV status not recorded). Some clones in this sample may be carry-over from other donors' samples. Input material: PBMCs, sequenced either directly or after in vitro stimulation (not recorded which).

This CDR3 reads CASMGGSSGNTEAFF. The CDR3 region has the DNA TGTGCCAGCATGGGGGGATCCTCGGGGAACACTGAAGCTTTCTTT. This chain links TRBV6-5 with TRBJ1-1, with D possibly being TRBD1 (5 bases). V lost 7 bases and J 1 base, leaving 16 bases between the germline ends. CDR1 is MNHEY and CDR2 is SVGAGI in the germline V gene. The CDR3 consists of 15 residues.